What follows are 16 T cell receptor beta chains derived from one specimen sequenced in a study of sequential checkpoint blockade in melanoma. Treatment here: randomized to nivolumab then ipilimumab (arm A) or the reverse (arm B). TCRdb's table, derived via immunoSEQ multiplex PCR, lists solely in-frame clones and lacks some. The sample lists tens of thousands of clones; about 27% were seen once. The sample in question was tumor tissue (inferred from file names), obtained from a patient given nivolumab and ipilimumab in sequence. The receptors come from a human donor with melanoma.

This clone was recorded many times. The V and J genes are TRBV11-3 and TRBJ2-7; D tentatively reads TRBD1 or TRBD2 (6 bases each). Trimming removed 4 bases from V and 3 bases from J, with 16 bases in between. This CDR3 region has 15 residues. CDR1 SGHNT and CDR2 YENEEA come from the germline V gene. CDR3 DNA: TGTGCCAGCAGCTCCAGGGGCCAGGGAGGCTACGAGCAGTACTTC. Translating it yields CASSSRGQGGYEQYF.

V usage is TRBV19 and J usage is TRBJ1-2, with D tentatively TRBD1 (6 bases). Trimming left V 8 bases short and J 4 bases short, with 20 bases between. CDR1 is LNHDA, CDR2 SQIVND, per germline (reference sequence). The CDR3 length is 15 residues. The CDR3 region has the DNA TGTGCCAGTCCATCGACGGGGGGCCTCTCCTATGGCTACACCTTC. Encoded protein: CASPSTGGLSYGYTF. Supplemented by reference TRBV19 and TRBJ1-2, the full variable domain reads DGGITQSPKYLFRKEGQNVTLSCEQNLNHDAMYWYRQDPGQGLRLIYYSQIVNDFQKGDIAEGYSVSREKKESFPLTVTSAQKNPTAFYLCASPSTGGLSYGYTFGSGTRLTVV.

This clone was seen once. The V and J genes are TRBV5-1 and TRBJ2-1, with 12 positions matching TRBD2. Germline CDR1 reads SGHRS; CDR2 reads YFSETQ. Trimming took 4 bases from V and 2 from J; bases not matched to a gene: 4. The CDR3 loop spans 16 amino acids. CDR3 sequence (DNA): TGCGCCAGCAGCCAGACTAGCGGGGGTCCCTACAATGAGCAGTTCTTC. Its translation: CASSQTSGGPYNEQFF. The variable domain in full, with the rest retrieved from reference TRBV5-1 and TRBJ2-1, is KAGVTQTPRYLIKTRGQQVTLSCSPISGHRSVSWYQQTPGQGLQFLFEYFSETQRNKGNFPGRFSGRQFSNSRSEMNVSTLELGDSALYLCASSQTSGGPYNEQFFGPGTRLTVL.

This chain connects TRBV11-3 to TRBJ2-2; TRBD1 is a possible D gene (5 bases). V was trimmed by 5 bases and J by 7 bases, leaving 17 bases between them. The CDR3 has 15 residues. Germline CDR1 is SGHNT and CDR2 is YENEEA. CDR3 sequence: CASSRVAGPYGELFF. CDR3 in DNA: TGTGCCAGCAGCCGAGTCGCAGGGCCCTACGGGGAGCTGTTTTTT. The full variable domain, with the rest looked up from reference TRBV11-3 and TRBJ2-2, is EAGVVQSPRYKIIEKKQPVAFWCNPISGHNTLYWYLQNLGQGPELLIRYENEEAVDDSQLPKDRFSAERLKGVDSTLKIQPAELGDSAVYLCASSRVAGPYGELFFGEGSRLTVL.

This clone was found a few times. The chain uses TRBV18 and TRBJ1-4; D gene unclear. Between the trimmed V and J ends, which lost 5 bases and 8 bases, there was a span of 18 bases. CDR3 length: 15 residues. Germline V gene data show CDR1 as KGHSH and CDR2 as LQKENI. CDR3 sequence reads: CASSARTSYGEKLFF. For the CDR3, the DNA is TGTGCCAGCTCAGCCCGGACCTCCTACGGGGAAAAACTGTTTTTT.

This clone was counted only a few times. The chain joins TRBV11-3 to TRBJ2-1, with 8 bases matching TRBD2. CDR3 size: 15 residues. Germline V gene sequence: CDR1 SGHNT, CDR2 YENEEA. V shed 1 base, J shed 8 bases, and the junction held 7 bases outside the gene matches. CDR3 bases: TGTGCCAGCAGCTTAGGAGGGACTAGAACGGATGAGCAGTTCTTC. Its protein product is CASSLGGTRTDEQFF.

This clone has just a few counts. The gene calls are TRBV6-8 and TRBJ1-5; D is undetermined. Germline lookup yields CDR1 MNHGY and CDR2 SAAAGT. V was shortened by 6 bases and J by 0 bases, with 18 bases between the two germline ends. The CDR3 contains 17 residues. The CDR3 nucleotides are TGTGCCAGCAGAAACCCTTACTACGGAGATAGCAATCAGCCCCAGCATTTT. It specifies CASRNPYYGDSNQPQHF.

The J gene is TRBJ1-5, the V gene TRBV29-1; D is perhaps TRBD1 (5 bases). This CDR3 is 13 amino acids long. Trimming took 0 bases from V and 9 from J, leaving 12 bases between them. In germline, CDR1 is SQVTM, CDR2 ANQGSEA. The CDR3 protein is CSVEEGTGRPQHF. As DNA, the CDR3 is TGCAGCGTTGAAGAGGGAACAGGAAGGCCCCAGCATTTT.

This chain uses TRBV5-1 with TRBJ2-7; 7 bases are shared with TRBD1. CDR3 size: 14 residues. Trimming at V came to 4 bases and at J to 3 bases, leaving 7 bases not matched to a gene. CDR1 is SGHRS and CDR2 is YFSETQ in the germline V gene. DNA for the CDR3: TGCGCCAGCAGCCAACTGGGACAGCACTACGAGCAGTACTTC. This translates into CASSQLGQHYEQYF.

This clone was observed a few times. J is TRBJ2-6 and V is TRBV6-8; 7 bases line up with TRBD1. This CDR3 is built from 15 residues. The V segment lost 2 bases and the J segment 2 bases; nucleotides outside the gene matches: 0. Looked up from germline, CDR1 is MNHGY and CDR2 is SAAAGT. The DNA of the CDR3 is TGTGCCAGCAGTTACGACAGGGCTGGGGCCAACGTCCTGACTTTC. Its protein is CASSYDRAGANVLTF.

The rearrangement links TRBV7-1 to TRBJ1-1; D remains ambiguous. TRBV7-1 is recorded as an ORF, its role being uncertain. The V gene lost 4 bases and the J gene lost 4 bases, with 10 bases spanning the gap. The CDR3 has 13 residues. Here the CDR3 reads CASSLGRTTEAFF. The CDR3 nucleotides are TGTGCCAGCAGCTTAGGACGGACCACTGAAGCTTTCTTT.

The CDR3 region is CASSLDLQGGFGNTIYF. The CDR3 region has the DNA TGCGCCAGCAGCTTGGACCTACAAGGGGGTTTTGGAAACACCATATATTTT. The chain is built from TRBV5-1 and TRBJ1-3; D possibly corresponds to TRBD1 (6 bases). Trimming took off 0 bases at V and 3 bases at J, with 16 bases between the two ends. The CDR3 covers 17 residues. The V gene's germline CDR1 is SGHRS and CDR2 YFSETQ.

The gene calls are TRBV28 and TRBJ2-7; perhaps TRBD2 as D (7 bases). Trimming pared 5 bases from V and 5 bases from J, leaving 22 bases between. From germline, CDR1 is MDHEN and CDR2 SYDVKM. This CDR3 comprises 16 residues. As DNA, the CDR3 is TGTGCCAGCAGTCAACCTCGAGGGGGGGGCGAAGACGAGCAGTACTTC. This codes for CASSQPRGGGEDEQYF.

This clone was counted only a few times. V usage is TRBV10-3 and J usage is TRBJ1-2; D uncertain. The V gene lost 0 bases and the J gene lost 8 bases, with 13 bases spanning the gap. The CDR3 contains 14 residues. Germline V gives CDR1 ENHRY, CDR2 SYGVKD. The CDR3 DNA follows: TGTGCCATCAGTGAGTCGAGGCAGGTGGAGGGCTACACCTTC. It specifies CAISESRQVEGYTF.

This clone was seen only a few times. The rearrangement links TRBV6-4 to TRBJ2-7; no definite D call. The CDR3 has 11 amino acids. V lost 3 bases and J 4 bases, leaving 4 bases between the germline ends. CDR1 and CDR2 (germline): MRHNA, SNTAGT. The CDR3 protein is CASSEAYEQYF. The CDR3 DNA reads as TGTGCCAGCAGTGAAGCGTACGAGCAGTACTTC.

This clone was seen only once. The CDR3 here is CASSTTGATSNTEAFF. Written as DNA, the CDR3 is TGCGCCAGCAGCACGACAGGGGCCACTTCGAACACTGAAGCTTTCTTT. The rearrangement uses TRBV5-1 and TRBJ1-1; 8 nucleotides match TRBD1. Germline CDR1 and CDR2: SGHRS and YFSETQ. The CDR3 totals 16 residues. V was pared by 4 bases and J by 1 base, with 9 bases of the junction left unmatched. Full variable domain (rest looked up from reference TRBV5-1 and TRBJ1-1): KAGVTQTPRYLIKTRGQQVTLSCSPISGHRSVSWYQQTPGQGLQFLFEYFSETQRNKGNFPGRFSGRQFSNSRSEMNVSTLELGDSALYLCASSTTGATSNTEAFFGQGTRLTVV.